The T cell receptor (beta chain) described here comes from a study of blood T cell repertoires in COVID-19. For the study at large: Acute and convalescent COVID-19 samples came from the United States, Italy and Spain.

Clones were read by immunoSEQ multiplex PCR, and TCRdb kept only the in-frame ones, dropping some. This table holds about 92,000 clones, roughly 87% found once. The Seattle patients, enrolled during active infection, were followed longitudinally. The CDR3 is 16 residues long. V gave up 5 bases and J gave up 4 bases, with 20 bases separating them. The V gene's germline CDR1 is MNHNY and CDR2 SVGAGI (reference sequence). This clone was observed once. The sequencing sample was made of peripheral blood. V is TRBV6-6 and J is TRBJ2-5, with D possibly being TRBD2 (5 bases). This receptor was obtained from a woman aged 55-75 years with COVID-19, enrolled during active disease. CDR3 residues: CASSPRHGVIPETQYF. The CDR3, as DNA: TGTGCCAGCAGTCCCCGGCACGGGGTAATCCCAGAGACCCAGTACTTC.